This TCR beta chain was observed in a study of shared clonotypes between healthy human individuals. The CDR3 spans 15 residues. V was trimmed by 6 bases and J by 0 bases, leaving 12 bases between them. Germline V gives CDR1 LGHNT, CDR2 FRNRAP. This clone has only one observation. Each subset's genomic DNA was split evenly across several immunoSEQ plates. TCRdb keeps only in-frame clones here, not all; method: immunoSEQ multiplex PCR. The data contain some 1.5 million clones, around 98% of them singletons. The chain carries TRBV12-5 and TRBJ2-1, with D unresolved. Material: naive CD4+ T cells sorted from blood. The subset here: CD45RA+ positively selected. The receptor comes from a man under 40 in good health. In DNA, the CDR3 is TGTGCTAGTGGGAAAGATCCGGGCTCCTACAATGAGCAGTTCTTC. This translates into CASGKDPGSYNEQFF.